These 27 T cell receptor beta chains were all obtained from the same sample, sequenced in a study of T cells in narcolepsy (dated by TCRdb to 2016 to 2019). Receptor amplification or capture employed the immunoSEQ multiplex PCR assay. This immuneACCESS table, as held by TCRdb, lists in-frame sequences with V and J called but not all clones. Of the missing ones, under half trace to an unresolved V gene in checked studies; the others have no known cause. The sample includes about 30,000 clones, with roughly four fifths observed a single time. About 1.1% of the sample is held by the ten biggest clonotypes. Sequencing was done on a sample of CD45RA- memory CD4+ T cells from PBMCs. The cell subset or site label, read with the paper, signifies: memory T cells sorted ex vivo from peripheral blood. All receptors derive from a human donor with narcolepsy.

The J gene is TRBJ2-7, the V gene TRBV10-3; 9 bases align to TRBD1. V lost 3 bases and J lost 5; bases outside the gene matches: 8. The CDR3 contains 15 residues. Germline CDR1 ENHRY, CDR2 SYGVKD. CDR3 sequence reads: CAISDATGGRDEQYF. As DNA, the CDR3 is TGTGCCATCAGTGATGCGACAGGGGGTAGAGACGAGCAGTACTTC.

CDR3 nucleotides: TGTGCCAGCAGCTCGAGGACAGGCGCCCAAGAGACCCAGTACTTC. It encodes CASSSRTGAQETQYF. The chain is built from TRBV5-4 and TRBJ2-5; TRBD1 matches at 7 bases. From germline, CDR1 is SGHNT and CDR2 YYREEE (reference sequence). With 3 bases clipped from V and 1 base from J, the junction kept 6 bases outside the gene matches. The CDR3 contains 15 residues.

V is TRBV11-2 and J is TRBJ1-3, with D possibly matching TRBD1 (5 bases). The germline V gene has CDR1 SGHAT and CDR2 FQNNGV. The V end was cut by 3 bases, the J end by 2 bases, with 14 bases between. CDR3 length equals 16 residues. CDR3 nucleotide sequence: TGTGCCAGCAGCTTTGGGGGGGATTACACTGGAAACACCATATATTTT. This encodes CASSFGGDYTGNTIYF.

The rearrangement joins TRBV5-1 to TRBJ2-1, with D possibly being TRBD2 (6 bases). The V and J ends lost 5 bases and 9 bases respectively, with 15 bases between them. Germline V lookup: CDR1 SGHRS, CDR2 YFSETQ. CDR3 length: 13 residues. CDR3 bases: TGCGCCAGCAGTTCAGGAGGGCCTGGTGAGCAGTTCTTC. Amino acid sequence: CASSSGGPGEQFF.

The chain employs TRBV5-4 and TRBJ1-6; D uncertain. From germline, CDR1 is SGHNT and CDR2 YYREEE (reference sequence). V was clipped by 1 base and J by 9 bases, with 11 bases between them. The CDR3 extends over 14 amino acids. DNA of the CDR3: TGTGCCAGCAGCTTGAAACAGCTACCTTCACCCCTCCACTTT. Translating gives CASSLKQLPSPLHF.

V usage is TRBV27 and J usage is TRBJ1-1; D is unresolved. V was trimmed by 5 bases and J by 0 bases, leaving 10 bases between them. CDR1 and CDR2 from the germline V gene are MNHEY and SMNVEV (reference sequence). CDR3 length: 14 amino acids. The DNA of the CDR3 is TGTGCCAGCAGTCCCAGAATAATGAACACTGAAGCTTTCTTT. It translates to CASSPRIMNTEAFF.

The table lists this clone with a count of one. The chain carries TRBV5-6 and TRBJ2-1; D not certain. Germline V gene data show CDR1 as SGHDT and CDR2 as YYEEEE. Trimming left V 6 bases short and J 8 bases short, with 30 bases between. CDR3 length: 18 amino acids. CDR3 bases: TGTGCCAGCACGCCATCACATAGGGCTACACGAAGAGCCGATGAGCAGTTCTTC. Encoded protein: CASTPSHRATRRADEQFF. Full variable domain (missing parts from reference TRBV5-6 and TRBJ2-1): DAGVTQSPTHLIKTRGQQVTLRCSPKSGHDTVSWYQQALGQGPQFIFQYYEEEERQRGNFPDRFSGHQFPNYSSELNVNALLLGDSALYLCASTPSHRATRRADEQFFGPGTRLTVL.

The chain has TRBV6-1 and TRBJ2-4, with TRBD1 matching 9 bases. Germline V gene data show CDR1 as MNHNS and CDR2 as SASEGT. This CDR3 region has 20 residues. Trimming took 1 base from V and 0 from J; bases not matched to a gene: 13. In DNA, the CDR3 is TGTGCCAGCAGTGAAGGGACAGGGGTCGGAGGGAGGGTAGCCAAAAACATTCAGTACTTC. Residues: CASSEGTGVGGRVAKNIQYF.

The chain uses TRBV4-1 and TRBJ1-6, with 8 nucleotides matching TRBD1. The J segment lost 5 bases and the V segment lost 4 bases, leaving 1 base of the junction unmatched. This CDR3 has 14 amino acids. Germline V gives CDR1 MGHRA, CDR2 YSYEKL. In DNA, the CDR3 is TGCGCCAGCAGCCGACAGGGGAATAATTCACCCCTCCACTTT. Its protein product is CASSRQGNNSPLHF.

The rearrangement joins TRBV6-5 to TRBJ1-2; tentative D call: TRBD1 (5 bases). Germline V gene sequence: CDR1 MNHEY, CDR2 SVGAGI. V dropped 7 bases and J dropped 7 bases, with 22 bases sitting between them. This CDR3 has 15 amino acids. DNA of the CDR3: TGTGCCAGCACTTATGGGCAGGGAGGACGAGGTGGCTACACCTTC. This codes for CASTYGQGGRGGYTF.

This clone was detected a few times. The chain uses TRBV5-6 and TRBJ2-7; 9 bases are a match to TRBD1. J lost 2 bases, V lost 4 bases, and 7 bases had no gene match. The CDR3 is 15 amino acids. The germline V gene has CDR1 SGHDT and CDR2 YYEEEE. In DNA, the CDR3 is TGTGCCAGCAGCGGGTCGAGGGACAGGGCCTACGAGCAGTACTTC. It codes for CASSGSRDRAYEQYF.

V usage is TRBV2 and J usage is TRBJ2-2; no firm D call. Trimming shortened V by 7 bases and J by 6 bases, and 15 bases separated the two germline ends. The CDR3 runs to 14 residues. The germline V gene has CDR1 SNHLY and CDR2 FYNNEI. In nucleotides, the CDR3 is TGTGCCAGCACCGAGTACGACCAGGCCGGGGAGCTGTTTTTT. It specifies CASTEYDQAGELFF.

The chain has TRBV10-3 and TRBJ2-7; TRBD2 matches at 7 bases. Trimming at V came to 2 bases and at J to 3 bases, leaving 10 bases not matched to a gene. CDR1 ENHRY and CDR2 SYGVKD come from the germline V gene. CDR3 length: 16 amino acids. The CDR3 loop is CAISEPPGGGSYEQYF. The CDR3 DNA is TGTGCCATCAGTGAGCCACCTGGGGGAGGGAGCTACGAGCAGTACTTC.

The J gene is TRBJ1-1, the V gene TRBV2; a weak D match, TRBD1 (5 bases). This CDR3 is 14 amino acids long. CDR1 and CDR2 (germline): SNHLY, FYNNEI. The V and J ends lost 7 bases and 0 bases respectively, with 12 bases between them. The CDR3 here is CASTRVRVNTEAFF. CDR3 nucleotide sequence: TGTGCCAGCACCCGGGTCAGGGTGAACACTGAAGCTTTCTTT.

J is TRBJ2-5 and V is TRBV2; D gene unclear. The CDR3 contains 12 residues. CDR1 and CDR2 from the germline V gene are SNHLY and FYNNEI. The V gene lost 2 bases and the J gene lost 3 bases, with 4 bases spanning the gap. CDR3 in amino acids: CASSESKETQYF. In DNA, the CDR3 is TGTGCCAGCAGTGAAAGTAAAGAGACCCAGTACTTC.

The chain uses TRBV7-9 and TRBJ2-3; D gene unclear. V was pared by 4 bases and J by 2 bases, with 4 bases between. The CDR3 spans 12 residues. The germline V gene has CDR1 SEHNR and CDR2 FQNEAQ (reference sequence). CDR3 nucleotide sequence: TGTGCCAGCAGCTCTTACACAGATACGCAGTATTTT. It codes for CASSSYTDTQYF.

The chain employs TRBV30 and TRBJ2-7, with 11 nucleotides matching TRBD2. The ends lost 0 bases at V and 7 bases at J; junction bases unmatched: 8. The CDR3 spans 15 residues. Germline-derived CDR1 and CDR2 are GTSNPN and SVGIG (reference sequence). The CDR3 protein is CAWSVRRLAGREQYF. DNA for the CDR3: TGTGCCTGGAGTGTACGAAGACTAGCGGGGAGGGAGCAGTACTTC.

The gene calls are TRBV19 and TRBJ2-1; 9 bases are shared with TRBD2. V gave up 6 bases and J gave up 2 bases; unmatched junction bases: 5. The CDR3 is made up of 15 amino acids. Germline loops: CDR1 LNHDA, CDR2 SQIVND (reference sequence). The CDR3: CASRRVAGAYNEQFF. CDR3 bases: TGTGCCAGTAGGAGGGTAGCGGGGGCCTACAATGAGCAGTTCTTC.

Of note for this clone: The junction and the germline gene differ at one end; a read error may be behind it. The chain is built from TRBV5-4 and TRBJ2-7; perhaps TRBD2 as D (5 bases). CDR1 is SGHNT and CDR2 is YYREEE in the germline V gene (reference sequence). CDR3 size: 14 residues. Here the CDR3 DNA reads TGTGCCAGCAGCTTCGGGGAACAGACCTACGCGCAGTACTTC. It translates to CASSFGEQTYAQYF. The full variable domain, its missing parts supplied by reference TRBV5-4 and TRBJ2-7, is ETGVTQSPTHLIKTRGQQVTLRCSSQSGHNTVSWYQQALGQGPQFIFQYYREEENGRGNFPPRFSGLQFPNYSSELNVNALELDDSALYLCASSFGEQTYAQYFGPGTRLTVT.

The J gene is TRBJ2-7, the V gene TRBV25-1, with 11 positions matching TRBD1. Per germline, CDR1 MGHDK and CDR2 SYGVNS. With V trimmed by 0 bases and J by 7 bases, 5 bases remained unmatched. This CDR3 has 15 residues. DNA for the CDR3: TGTGCCAGCAGTGAATATGGACAGGGGGCCGAAGAGCAGTACTTC. Amino acid sequence: CASSEYGQGAEEQYF.

The table lists this clone with a few counts. The chain is built from TRBV28 and TRBJ1-1; the D is unclear. Deletions cut 5 bases from V and 1 base from J, with 11 bases between. Germline CDR1 MDHEN, CDR2 SYDVKM. This CDR3 comprises 14 residues. The CDR3 loop is CASSLIPKNTEAFF. CDR3 nucleotide sequence: TGTGCCAGCAGTCTGATACCGAAGAACACTGAAGCTTTCTTT.

As to this clone: Germline is not matched at one junction end, which may reflect a read error. This chain uses TRBV7-7 with TRBJ2-3, with a possible D match to TRBD2 (5 bases). The germline V gene has CDR1 SSHAT and CDR2 FNYEAQ (reference sequence). The CDR3 sequence is 13 residues long. CDR3 sequence: CASSFGGTDTQYF. The CDR3 DNA reads as TGTGCTAGCAGCTTCGGGGGCACAGATACGCAGTATTTT.

This rearrangement joins TRBV6-6 to TRBJ1-2, with D unresolved. The V and J ends lost 5 bases and 2 bases respectively, with 9 bases between them. The CDR3 contains 13 residues. Germline values: CDR1 MNHNY, CDR2 SVGAGI (reference sequence). Here the CDR3 reads CASSPGVNYGYTF. CDR3 DNA sequence: TGTGCCAGCAGTCCCGGGGTAAACTATGGCTACACCTTC.

This clone was seen only once. The J gene is TRBJ2-2, the V gene TRBV11-2; possible D gene TRBD1, 6 bases. Per germline, CDR1 SGHAT and CDR2 FQNNGV. The CDR3 is made up of 14 amino acids. V was shortened by 3 bases and J by 6 bases, with 11 bases between the two germline ends. CDR3 loop: CASSLAGAAGELFF. CDR3 coding DNA: TGTGCCAGCAGCTTGGCAGGGGCCGCCGGGGAGCTGTTTTTT.

The chain recombines TRBV6-5 with TRBJ2-5, with unresolved D. The tail of the sequence fits TRBJ2-7 better, so the J call may be wrong. The CDR3 totals 13 residues. Germline lookup yields CDR1 MNHEY and CDR2 SVGAGI. The DNA for the CDR3 is TGTGCCAGCAGAAACTCGGGCGCCTACGAGCAGTACTTC. This codes for CASRNSGAYEQYF.

The chain combines TRBV11-2 with TRBJ1-2, with no clear D. The CDR3 runs 12 residues. V lost 2 bases and J lost 8, with 9 bases in between. Looked up from germline, CDR1 is SGHAT and CDR2 is FQNNGV. This CDR3 reads CASSLSARGYTF. CDR3 sequence (DNA): TGTGCCAGCAGCTTATCAGCGAGAGGCTACACCTTC. The full variable domain, with the rest looked up from reference TRBV11-2 and TRBJ1-2, is EAGVAQSPRYKIIEKRQSVAFWCNPISGHATLYWYQQILGQGPKLLIQFQNNGVVDDSQLPKDRFSAERLKGVDSTLKIQPAKLEDSAVYLCASSLSARGYTFGSGTRLTVV.

J is TRBJ2-1 and V is TRBV11-3; D may be TRBD2 (6 bases). Germline assignment: CDR1 SGHNT and CDR2 YENEEA. This CDR3 spans 15 amino acids. V lost 3 bases and J lost 5, with 14 bases in between. As DNA, the CDR3 is TGTGCCAGCAGCTTTAGGGGCGGGGATAACAATGAGCAGTTCTTC. It encodes CASSFRGGDNNEQFF.